The 8 T cell receptor beta chains presented below share a single source sample, sequenced in a study of cytomegalovirus exposure and HLA in healthy donors. TCRdb's copy holds only in-frame clones and misses some; the assay was immunoSEQ multiplex PCR. The repertoire holds around 220,000 clones, roughly 84% seen once, with 11% to 15% in the top ten. The sequenced sample was PBMCs. These receptor sequences come from a woman under 40 in good health and CMV-seropositive.

The chain carries TRBV27 and TRBJ1-2; D is ambiguous. Trimming left V 5 bases short and J 5 bases short, with 12 bases between. The CDR3 sequence is 13 residues long. Germline V gene data show CDR1 as MNHEY and CDR2 as SMNVEV (reference sequence). CDR3 bases: TGTGCCAGCAGTAAGGGTGAAGAGTATGGCTACACCTTC. It codes for CASSKGEEYGYTF.

The chain links TRBV20-1 to TRBJ1-2, with unresolved D. Per the germline V gene, CDR1 is DFQATT and CDR2 is SNEGSKA (reference sequence). The CDR3 runs to 11 residues. Trimming cost V 4 bases and J 8 bases, with 11 bases left between them. The CDR3 region is CSATGPSGYTF. CDR3 bases: TGCAGTGCTACCGGACCGTCGGGCTACACCTTC.

The rearrangement joins TRBV9 to TRBJ2-1; 8 bases agree with TRBD2. With V trimmed by 4 bases and J by 2 bases, 8 bases remained unmatched. Germline V gives CDR1 SGDLS, CDR2 YYNGEE. The CDR3 has 16 residues. As DNA, the CDR3 is TGTGCCAGCAGCCCTGGGGTAGCGGGAACCTACAATGAGCAGTTCTTC. Its protein is CASSPGVAGTYNEQFF.

This clone has more than one count but fewer than ten. The same CDR3 also results from other DNA sequences found in this sample. The chain uses TRBV27 and TRBJ2-1, with D perhaps matching TRBD1 (5 bases). The CDR3 spans 13 residues. Trimming cost V 3 bases and J 4 bases, with 7 bases left between them. Germline lookup yields CDR1 MNHEY and CDR2 SMNVEV (reference sequence). Written as DNA, the CDR3 is TGTGCCAGCAGTTTGGCAGGGTACAATGAGCAGTTCTTC. Encoded protein: CASSLAGYNEQFF.

V gene TRBV5-1 combines with J gene TRBJ2-1; D remains unclear. Trimming took off 0 bases at V and 2 bases at J, with 9 bases between the two ends. The CDR3 has 15 amino acids. Germline assignment: CDR1 SGHRS and CDR2 YFSETQ. For the CDR3, the DNA is TGCGCCAGCAGCTTGGAGGCTGGCACCTACAATGAGCAGTTCTTC. This gives the protein CASSLEAGTYNEQFF.

The V call is TRBV9, the J call TRBJ2-1; D not resolved. The CDR3 is made up of 13 amino acids. Germline V gene lookup returns CDR1 SGDLS and CDR2 YYNGEE. The V end lost 0 bases, the J end lost 5 bases, and 6 bases lay between the germline ends. DNA for the CDR3: TGTGCCAGCAGCGTAGGGCTTGACAATGAGCAGTTCTTC. Translated: CASSVGLDNEQFF.

DNA of the CDR3: TGTGCCAGCAGGGACAGCGGGAGGGCCTCAAATGAGCAGTTCTTC. Translated, it gives CASRDSGRASNEQFF. This sequence joins TRBV6-5 and TRBJ2-1; 10 bases match TRBD2. The germline CDR1 and CDR2 sequences are MNHEY and SVGAGI. This CDR3 has 15 amino acids. After removal of 6 bases from V and 7 bases from J, the junction contained 9 bases not matched to a gene.

This sequence joins TRBV28 and TRBJ2-2, with D unclear. The germline V gene has CDR1 MDHEN and CDR2 SYDVKM. Trimming cost V 5 bases and J 6 bases, with 4 bases left between them. The length of the CDR3 is 11 residues. The CDR3 region has the DNA TGTGCCAGCAGTCCTGCCGGGGAGCTGTTTTTT. Its protein product is CASSPAGELFF. The complete variable domain, with remaining parts taken from reference TRBV28 and TRBJ2-2, reads DVKVTQSSRYLVKRTGEKVFLECVQDMDHENMFWYRQDPGLGLRLIYFSYDVKMKEKGDIPEGYSVSREKKERFSLILESASTNQTSMYLCASSPAGELFFGEGSRLTVL.